This TCR beta chain came from a study of blood T cells in healthy people across ages. Background on the study: Per two T cells, template switching captured roughly one barcoded beta molecule.

The authors ran a second PCR of about 7 to 11 cycles using a sample-barcoded 5' primer and a J-beta primer mix. TCRdb reprocessed the 5' RACE reads via MiXCR and lists one record per CDR3 protein. Of about 930,000 distinct CDR3 sequences listed, roughly 28% are singletons. Germline V CDR1 and CDR2: MNHEY, SMNVEV (reference sequence). The trim removed 6 bases at V and 0 bases at J, leaving 7 bases unmatched. The CDR3 is 16 amino acids. In terms of origin and age, donors were healthy Caucasian individuals from Russia aged 6 to 90. The authors drew 7.5 to 10 milliliters of peripheral blood from each donor. The study isolated at least 6.5 million PBMCs from each sample. The same sample was also studied in work on T cells of mothers and their children.

The V gene is TRBV27, the J gene TRBJ2-3, with 9 bases that match TRBD2. This TCR came from a woman aged 40 to 50 in good health. The sample taken for sequencing was blood. DNA of the CDR3: TGTGCCAGCAGAAGGAGCGGGGGGCTAAGCACAGATACGCAGTATTTT. It encodes CASRRSGGLSTDTQYF.